This T cell receptor (beta chain) emerged from a study of blood T cells in healthy people across ages. As concerns this clonotype: What it binds is not known.

The second PCR ran about 6 to 11 cycles with a sample-barcoded 5' primer and J-beta primers. TCRdb re-analysed the 5' RACE reads in MiXCR, keeping a single row per CDR3 protein. The repertoire holds about 730,000 distinct CDR3 sequences, with roughly 44% as singletons. The study's findings and limits: More naive CD4+ cells and higher diversity marked long-lived donors relative to aged donors.

Ranging in age from roughly 6 to 90, the donors were healthy Caucasian individuals from Russia. Germline-derived CDR1 and CDR2 are MNHNS and SASEGT. The CDR3 totals 9 residues. The V gene lost 4 bases and the J gene lost 12 bases, with 4 bases spanning the gap. The clonotype comes from a woman aged 55-70 years in good health. Sequencing input: blood. The rearrangement links TRBV6-1 to TRBJ2-1; D gene unclear. For the CDR3, the DNA is TGTGCCAGCAGTGTAGGGCAGTTCTTC. As protein: CASSVGQFF.